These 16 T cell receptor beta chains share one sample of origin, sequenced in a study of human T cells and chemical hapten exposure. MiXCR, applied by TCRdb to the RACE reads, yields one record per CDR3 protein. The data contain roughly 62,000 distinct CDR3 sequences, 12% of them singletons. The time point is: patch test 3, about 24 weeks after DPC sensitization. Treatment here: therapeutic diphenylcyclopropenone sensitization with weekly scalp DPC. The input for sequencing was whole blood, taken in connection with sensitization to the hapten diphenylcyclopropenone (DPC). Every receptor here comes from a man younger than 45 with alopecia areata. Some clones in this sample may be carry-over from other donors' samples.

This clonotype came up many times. The CDR3, as DNA: TGCAGCGTTGCTGGCGGGGGATCCTACAATGAGCAGTTCTTC. It translates to CSVAGGGSYNEQFF. The chain uses TRBV29-1 and TRBJ2-1; 7 bases align to TRBD2. The CDR3 is 14 amino acids. The V segment lost 4 bases and the J segment 1 base; nucleotides outside the gene matches: 4. From germline, CDR1 is SQVTM and CDR2 ANQGSEA.

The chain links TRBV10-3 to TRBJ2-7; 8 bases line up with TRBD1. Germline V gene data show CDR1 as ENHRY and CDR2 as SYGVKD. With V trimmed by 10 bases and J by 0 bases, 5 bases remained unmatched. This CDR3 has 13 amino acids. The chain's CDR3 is CATLDRDSYEQYF. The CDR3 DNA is TGTGCCACTCTGGACAGGGACTCCTACGAGCAGTACTTC.

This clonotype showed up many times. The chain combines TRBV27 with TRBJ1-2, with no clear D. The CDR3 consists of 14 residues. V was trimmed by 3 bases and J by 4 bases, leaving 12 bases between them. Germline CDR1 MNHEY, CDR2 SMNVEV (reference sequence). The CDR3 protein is CASSFNAGSYGYTF. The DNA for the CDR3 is TGTGCCAGCAGTTTTAATGCTGGGTCCTATGGCTACACCTTC.

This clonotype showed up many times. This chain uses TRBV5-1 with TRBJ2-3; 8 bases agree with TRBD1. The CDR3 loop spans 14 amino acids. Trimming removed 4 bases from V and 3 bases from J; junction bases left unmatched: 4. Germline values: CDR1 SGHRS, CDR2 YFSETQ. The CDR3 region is CASSAGQATDTQYF. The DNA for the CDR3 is TGCGCCAGCAGCGCGGGACAGGCGACAGATACGCAGTATTTT.

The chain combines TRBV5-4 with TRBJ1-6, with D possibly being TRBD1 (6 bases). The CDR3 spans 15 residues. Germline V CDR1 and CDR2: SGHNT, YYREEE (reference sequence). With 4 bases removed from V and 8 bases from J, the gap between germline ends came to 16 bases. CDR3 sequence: CASSTTGGRDSPLHF. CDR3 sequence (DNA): TGTGCCAGCAGCACCACGGGGGGCCGGGATTCACCCCTCCACTTT.

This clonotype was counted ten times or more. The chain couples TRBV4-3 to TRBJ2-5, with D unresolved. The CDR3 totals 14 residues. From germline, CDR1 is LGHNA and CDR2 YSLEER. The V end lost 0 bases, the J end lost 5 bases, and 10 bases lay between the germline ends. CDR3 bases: TGCGCCAGCAGCCAAGATGGCGGCAGGGAGACCCAGTACTTC. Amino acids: CASSQDGGRETQYF.

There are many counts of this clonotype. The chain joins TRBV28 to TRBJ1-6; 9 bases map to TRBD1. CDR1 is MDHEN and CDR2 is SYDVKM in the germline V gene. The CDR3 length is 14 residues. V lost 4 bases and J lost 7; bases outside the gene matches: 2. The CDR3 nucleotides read TGTGCCAGCAGTTCCGGGACAGGGAATTCACCCCTCCACTTT. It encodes CASSSGTGNSPLHF.

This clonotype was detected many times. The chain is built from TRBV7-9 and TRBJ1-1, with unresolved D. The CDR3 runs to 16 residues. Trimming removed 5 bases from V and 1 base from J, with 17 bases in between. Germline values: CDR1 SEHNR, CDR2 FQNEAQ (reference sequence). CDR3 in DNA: TGTGCCAGCAGCCGCCGCCCAGGAGGGAGGAACACTGAAGCTTTCTTT. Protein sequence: CASSRRPGGRNTEAFF. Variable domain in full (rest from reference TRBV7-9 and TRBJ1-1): DTGVSQNPRHKITKRGQNVTFRCDPISEHNRLYWYRQTLGQGPEFLTYFQNEAQLEKSRLLSDRFSAERPKGSFSTLEIQRTEQGDSAMYLCASSRRPGGRNTEAFFGQGTRLTVV.

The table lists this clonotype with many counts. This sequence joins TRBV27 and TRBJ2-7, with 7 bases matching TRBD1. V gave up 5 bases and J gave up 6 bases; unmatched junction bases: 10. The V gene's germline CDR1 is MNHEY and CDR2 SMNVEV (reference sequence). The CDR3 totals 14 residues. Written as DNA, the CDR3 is TGTGCCAGCAGTACTGCTGGGACAGTGCGCGAGCAGTACTTC. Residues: CASSTAGTVREQYF.

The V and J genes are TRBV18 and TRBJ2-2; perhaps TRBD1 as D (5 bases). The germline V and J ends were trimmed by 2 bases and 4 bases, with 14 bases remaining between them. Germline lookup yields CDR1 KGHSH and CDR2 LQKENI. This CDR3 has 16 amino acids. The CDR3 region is CASSPGLPDTTGELFF. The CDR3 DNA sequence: TGTGCCAGCTCACCAGGGCTACCGGACACCACCGGGGAGCTGTTTTTT.

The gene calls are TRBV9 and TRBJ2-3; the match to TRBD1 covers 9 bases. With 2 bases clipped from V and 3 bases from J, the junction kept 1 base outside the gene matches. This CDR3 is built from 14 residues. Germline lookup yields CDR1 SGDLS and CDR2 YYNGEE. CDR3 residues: CASSVDRGTDTQYF. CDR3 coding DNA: TGTGCCAGCAGCGTGGACAGGGGTACAGATACGCAGTATTTT.

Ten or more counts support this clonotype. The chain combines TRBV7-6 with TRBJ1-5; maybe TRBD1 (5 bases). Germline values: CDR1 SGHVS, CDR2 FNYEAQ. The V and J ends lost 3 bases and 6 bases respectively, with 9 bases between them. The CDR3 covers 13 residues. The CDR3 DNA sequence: TGTGCCAGCAGCTTTGGGGGAACTCAGCCCCAGCATTTT. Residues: CASSFGGTQPQHF.

The CDR3 nucleotides are TGTGCCAGCAGGTCAATCAGGGGGCCTATCTCTGACTATGGCTACACCTTC. Its protein product is CASRSIRGPISDYGYTF. This chain joins TRBV11-2 and TRBJ1-2; 8 positions agree with TRBD1. The CDR3 runs 17 residues. Germline V gene sequence: CDR1 SGHAT, CDR2 FQNNGV. J lost 3 bases, V lost 6 bases, and 15 bases had no gene match.

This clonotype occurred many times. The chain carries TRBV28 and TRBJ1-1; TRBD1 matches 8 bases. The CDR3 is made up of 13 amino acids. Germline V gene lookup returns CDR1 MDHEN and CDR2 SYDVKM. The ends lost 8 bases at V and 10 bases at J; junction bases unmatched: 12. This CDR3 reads CASLPGTGTAAFF. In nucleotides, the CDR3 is TGTGCCAGCCTACCCGGGACAGGCACCGCAGCTTTCTTT.

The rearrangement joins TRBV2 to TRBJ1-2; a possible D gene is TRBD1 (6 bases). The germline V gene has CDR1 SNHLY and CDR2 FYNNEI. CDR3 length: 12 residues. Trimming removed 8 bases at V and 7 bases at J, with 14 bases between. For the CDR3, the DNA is TGTGCCAGCCAGGACAGCCCCACTGGCTACACCTTC. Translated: CASQDSPTGYTF.

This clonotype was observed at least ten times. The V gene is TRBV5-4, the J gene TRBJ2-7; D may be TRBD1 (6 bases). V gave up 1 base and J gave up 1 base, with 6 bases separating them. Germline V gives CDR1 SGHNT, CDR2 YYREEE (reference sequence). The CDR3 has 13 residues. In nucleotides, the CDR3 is TGTGCCAGCAGCTTGACAGGGTCCTACGAGCAGTACTTC. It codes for CASSLTGSYEQYF.